The TCR beta chain described here comes from a study of somatic mutations in cytotoxic T cells in rheumatoid arthritis. General study findings and limits: The top CD8+ clone topped 20% of CD8+ cells in about an eighth of the 65 patients. It was found that CD8+ T-cell clonality in rheumatoid arthritis patients did not differ significantly from that in age-matched healthy controls.

Germline V CDR1 and CDR2: LGHNA, YNFKEQ. Trimming cost V 4 bases and J 5 bases; bases outside gene matches: 7. CDR3 size: 15 residues. Some clones are missing from TCRdb's copy, which holds only in-frame ones; the method was immunoSEQ multiplex PCR. The repertoire holds tens of thousands of clones, with 80% to 85% as singletons. A note on this clone: Its target is unknown.

Sequencing used CD8+ T cells sorted from blood. The genes are TRBV4-2 and TRBJ2-3; 9 bases are a match to TRBD2. The clonotype comes from an adult with rheumatoid arthritis. The CDR3, as DNA: TGTGCCAGCAGCCCTATAGCGGGGGCCGAAGATACGCAGTATTTT. It codes for CASSPIAGAEDTQYF.